This is a list of T cell receptor beta chains from one sample in a study of blood T cell repertoires in COVID-19. Assay used: immunoSEQ multiplex PCR; TCRdb lists only in-frame clones, some missing. The data hold about 120,000 clones, with roughly four fifths observed a single time. Source material: peripheral blood. These receptors originate from a man between 45 and 60 years old with acute or convalescent COVID-19. Both conserved end residues are part of each CDR3. Each record gives: J gene, clone size, V gene, CDR3 protein. Clone size appears in some rows only: once, few, many, or a class for an expanded clone.

TRBJ1-4 | NA | TRBV7-2 | CASSLQVREKLFF
TRBJ1-4 | NA | TRBV6-6 | CASSRREFGLFF
TRBJ2-2 | NA | TRBV6-1 | CASSEAGQANTGELFF
TRBJ1-2 | few | TRBV29-1 | CSVEEGEDYTF
TRBJ2-2 | NA | TRBV21-1 | CASSKVLAGGRGHIRELFF
TRBJ1-2 | NA | TRBV28 | CASGGTGGSNYGYTF
TRBJ2-7 | NA | TRBV27 | CASSLTGGEQYF
TRBJ2-7 | NA | TRBV9 | CASSVLGGPTYEQYF
TRBJ1-5 | NA | TRBV9 | CASSVGTGIEGQPQHF
TRBJ2-7 | many | TRBV7-9 | CASSRQVSYEQYF
TRBJ1-2 | NA | TRBV2 | CASRSLQGGTYGYTF
TRBJ1-1 | few | TRBV10-1 | CASSGMANTEAFF
TRBJ2-7 | NA | TRBV13 | CASSLGDSSYEQYF
TRBJ2-7 | NA | TRBV2 | CASSVQGYEQYF
TRBJ1-6 | NA | TRBV6-5 | CASSYSEGNSPLHF
TRBJ2-7 | NA | TRBV7-9 | CASSFGYNRGHEQYF
TRBJ2-4 | NA | TRBV21-1 | CASSKDFWGGF
TRBJ2-3 | NA | TRBV9 | CASSVGGQGRADTQYF
TRBJ2-7 | once | TRBV2 | CASSAGGGVDYEQYF
TRBJ2-3 | NA | TRBV5-4 | CASSLDSGGIDTQYF
TRBJ2-3 | NA | TRBV7-9 | CASSYGWTGTDTQYF
TRBJ2-1 | once | TRBV19 | CASSVTSGVYNEQFF
TRBJ2-5 | NA | TRBV7-3 | CASSQGQTAQETQYF
TRBJ1-1 | NA | TRBV29-1 | CSPKTGNTEAFF
TRBJ2-3 | few | TRBV13 | CASSSEGMSGSRTDTQYF
TRBJ2-3 | NA | TRBV27 | CASSPQVQGSTDTQYF
TRBJ1-5 | medium-sized | TRBV2 | CASSGGYIGNQPQHF
TRBJ2-7 | NA | TRBV24-1 | CATSGSGTGENSYEQYF
TRBJ1-6 | NA | TRBV18 | CASSPESSYNSPLHF
TRBJ1-1 | NA | TRBV19 | CASSIGQLNTEAFF
TRBJ2-7 | NA | TRBV7-9 | CASSPRQGAFLEQYF
TRBJ2-4 | NA | TRBV3-1/TRBV3-2 | CASSQAGLVLAKNIQYF
TRBJ2-5 | NA | TRBV5-1 | CASSRGRQGSVRETQYF
TRBJ1-4 | NA | TRBV4-2 | CASSQTPTGEKLFF
TRBJ2-3 | NA | TRBV5-6 | CASSWGRQGSTDTQYF
TRBJ1-6 | NA | TRBV19 | CASSGPRVESPLHF
TRBJ2-3 | NA | TRBV29-1 | CSVDPSLWPDTQYF
TRBJ1-5 | NA | TRBV19 | CASSTGGQPQHF
TRBJ1-2 | NA | TRBV6-1 | CASSEWTGSEAYGYTF
TRBJ2-1 | NA | TRBV24-1 | CATSDRDSTSGRIDEQFF
TRBJ2-7 | NA | TRBV7-6 | CASSLAIAGGTSSYEQYF
TRBJ1-2 | few | TRBV14 | CASSQGRGTDYGYTF
TRBJ2-7 | NA | TRBV29-1 | CSASDRLSYEQYF
TRBJ2-1 | many | TRBV4-2 | CASSHLTRTSATYNEQFF
TRBJ1-5 | NA | TRBV28 | CASTPGTGFNQPQHF
TRBJ2-3 | NA | TRBV9 | CASSVGGVDTQYF
TRBJ1-2 | NA | TRBV19 | CASRQTEEGYTF
TRBJ2-1 | NA | TRBV15 | CATSRDWGQQFF
TRBJ2-4 | NA | TRBV18 | CASSEREDIQYF
TRBJ1-5 | NA | TRBV4-1 | CASSLRQGNQPQHF
TRBJ1-4 | NA | TRBV2 | CAGRGDNEKLFF
TRBJ1-4 | few | TRBV12-2 | CASRSLEKLFF
TRBJ2-7 | NA | TRBV5-1 | CASSLAPGGYEQYF
TRBJ2-7 | few | TRBV4-1 | CASSQPGTGAYEQYF
TRBJ1-5 | NA | TRBV20-1 | CSAQLAQPQHF
TRBJ2-1 | NA | TRBV6-5 | CASSSGSYNEQFF
TRBJ2-7 | NA | TRBV7-9 | CASSPRTVTYEQYF
TRBJ1-5 | NA | TRBV3-1/TRBV3-2 | CASSPTSGAQPQHF